Ten or more counts support the clone carrying this T cell receptor (beta chain). The data stem from a study of T cells in Graves' hyperthyroidism and ophthalmopathy. On the study more broadly: Specimen type is peripheral blood, collected at initial diagnosis prior to any treatment.

The V segment lost 6 bases and the J segment 6 bases; nucleotides outside the gene matches: 5. The germline gives CDR1 SGHAT, CDR2 FQNNGV. The CDR3 totals 14 residues. Graves' hyperthyroidism without ophthalmopathy progression within 18 months was termed stable. PBMCs came from around 10 ml fresh peripheral blood. TCR beta CDR3 regions were amplified from RNA. A set of HTBI primers served as the primers for a first-round RT-PCR of the TCR CDR3. In TCRdb, the multiplex PCR reads were re-called with MiXCR into one record per CDR3 protein. This repertoire shows a few hundred thousand distinct CDR3 sequences, roughly 14% found once; its top ten account for roughly 7.3%.

Sequencing was performed on blood. V usage is TRBV11-2 and J usage is TRBJ2-3; TRBD2 aligns across 11 bases. This receptor was taken from a young woman with Graves' hyperthyroidism. The DNA for the CDR3 is TGTGCCAGCAGACTAGCGGGAGCCGGGGATACGCAGTATTTT. The encoded protein is CASRLAGAGDTQYF.